This TCR beta chain was profiled in a study of cytotoxic CD8 clonotypes in ibrutinib-treated CLL. There are 15 residues in the CDR3. With 6 bases clipped from V and 4 bases from J, the junction kept 7 bases outside the gene matches. Germline CDR1 MNHEY, CDR2 SVGAGI. TCRdb keeps only in-frame clones here, not all; method: immunoSEQ multiplex PCR. The sample yields approximately 70,000 clones, around 82% seen once. The clonotype originates from a human donor with chronic lymphocytic leukemia. Sequencing used PBMCs, obtained at disease progression, from a patient treated with ibrutinib. The rearrangement links TRBV6-5 to TRBJ1-5; 9 nucleotides match TRBD1. Written as DNA, the CDR3 is TGTGCCAGCAGCCACGGGACAGGGAGGAATCAGCCCCAGCATTTT. This encodes CASSHGTGRNQPQHF.